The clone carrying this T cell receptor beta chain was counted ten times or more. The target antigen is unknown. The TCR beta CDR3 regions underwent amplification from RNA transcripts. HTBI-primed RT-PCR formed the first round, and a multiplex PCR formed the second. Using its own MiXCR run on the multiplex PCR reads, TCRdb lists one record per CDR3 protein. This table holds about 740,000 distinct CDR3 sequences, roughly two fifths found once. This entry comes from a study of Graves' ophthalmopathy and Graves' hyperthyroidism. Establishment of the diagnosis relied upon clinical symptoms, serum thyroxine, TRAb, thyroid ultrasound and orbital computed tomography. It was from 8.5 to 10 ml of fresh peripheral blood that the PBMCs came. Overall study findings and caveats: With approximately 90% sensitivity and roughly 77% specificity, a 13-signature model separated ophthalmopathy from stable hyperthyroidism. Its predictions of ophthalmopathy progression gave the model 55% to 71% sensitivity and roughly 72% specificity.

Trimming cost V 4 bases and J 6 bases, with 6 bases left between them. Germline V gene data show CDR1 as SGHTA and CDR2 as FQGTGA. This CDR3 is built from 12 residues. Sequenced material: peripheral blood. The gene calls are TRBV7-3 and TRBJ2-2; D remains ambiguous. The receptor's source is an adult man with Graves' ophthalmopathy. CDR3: CASSSDSGELFF. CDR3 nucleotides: TGTGCCAGCAGCTCCGACTCCGGGGAGCTGTTTTTT.